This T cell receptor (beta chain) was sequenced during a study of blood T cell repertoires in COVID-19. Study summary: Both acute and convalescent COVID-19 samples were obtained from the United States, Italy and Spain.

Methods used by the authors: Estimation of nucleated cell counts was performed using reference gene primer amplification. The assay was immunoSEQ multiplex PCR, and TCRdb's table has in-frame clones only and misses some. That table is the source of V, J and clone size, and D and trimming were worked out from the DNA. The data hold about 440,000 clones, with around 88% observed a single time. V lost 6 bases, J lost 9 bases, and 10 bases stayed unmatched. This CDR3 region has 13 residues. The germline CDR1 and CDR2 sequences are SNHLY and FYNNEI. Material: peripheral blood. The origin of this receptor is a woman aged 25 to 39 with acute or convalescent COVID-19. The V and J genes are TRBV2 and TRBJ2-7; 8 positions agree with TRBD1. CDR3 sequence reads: CASSDRDRLVQYF. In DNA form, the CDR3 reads TGTGCCAGCAGCGATAGGGACAGGCTAGTGCAGTACTTC.